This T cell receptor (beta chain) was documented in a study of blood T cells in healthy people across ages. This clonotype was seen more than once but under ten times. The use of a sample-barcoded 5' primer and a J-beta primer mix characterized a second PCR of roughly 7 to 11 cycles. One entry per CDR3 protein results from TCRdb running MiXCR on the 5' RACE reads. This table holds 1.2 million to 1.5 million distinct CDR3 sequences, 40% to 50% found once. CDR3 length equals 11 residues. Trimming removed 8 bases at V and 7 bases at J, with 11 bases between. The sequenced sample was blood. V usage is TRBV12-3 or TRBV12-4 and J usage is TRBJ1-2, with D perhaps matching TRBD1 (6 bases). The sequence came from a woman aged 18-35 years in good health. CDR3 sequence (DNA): TGTGCCAGCTTTCGAGGGGGTGGCTACACCTTC. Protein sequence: CASFRGGGYTF.